The text below deals with one TCR beta chain. V lost 5 bases, J lost 1 base, and 15 bases lay in between. The CDR3 length is 15 residues. CDR1 SEHNR and CDR2 FQNEAQ come from the germline V gene (reference sequence). The data were obtained in a study of blood T cells in healthy people across ages. A J-beta primer mix and a sample-barcoded 5' primer were used in a second PCR of about 7 to 12 cycles. TCRdb passed the 5' RACE reads through MiXCR, listing each CDR3 protein once. The sample lists about 760,000 distinct CDR3 sequences, more than 50% seen once, with 20% to 30% in the top ten. This sequence originates from a middle-aged man in good health. The rearrangement uses TRBV7-9 and TRBJ2-7; D unresolved. The sequenced sample was blood. The CDR3 DNA is TGTGCCAGCAGCCCCCTGGCCGCCGCATCCTACGAGCAGTACTTC. It encodes CASSPLAAASYEQYF.